A selection of T cell receptor beta chains follows, all from one sample in a study of blood T cell repertoires in COVID-19. The method was immunoSEQ multiplex PCR; TCRdb's version includes in-frame clones alone and lacks a portion of them. The sample contains fewer than 200,000 clones, approximately 86% of which appear only once. What was sequenced was peripheral blood. Receptors were obtained from a woman aged 80 or older with acute or convalescent COVID-19. The CDR3 runs from the conserved cysteine through the conserved F or W. The D gene is left open where the match is weak. Rows may omit the clone size; those that give it use once, few, many or a size class.

>-|TRBJ2-1|TRBV7-6|TRBD1|17
TGTGCCAGCAGCCCAACAGGGGTTTCGAGCTCCTACAATGAGCAGTTCTTC
CASSPTGVSSSYNEQFF
>-|TRBJ2-5|TRBV6-5|-|13
TGTGCCAGCAGGGAGGTTGCGGAGGGGACCCAGTACTTC
CASREVAEGTQYF
>-|TRBJ2-3|TRBV7-2|-|16
TGTGCCAGCAGCCCTCGGGGGGCAGTAGGACCAGATACGCAGTATTTT
CASSPRGAVGPDTQYF
>-|TRBJ2-5|TRBV4-2|TRBD2|15
TGTGCCAGCAGCCGTCGACTAGCGGGAGGGGAGACCCAGTACTTC
CASSRRLAGGETQYF
>-|TRBJ1-3|TRBV19|TRBD1|18
TGTGCCAGCCTTCCCGACGGCCGAGGGGGCTTCTCTGGAAACACCATATATTTT
CASLPDGRGGFSGNTIYF
>once|TRBJ2-7|TRBV5-5|TRBD2|14
TGTGCCAGCAGCTCGGGACTAGCAGCCTACGAGCAGTACTTC
CASSSGLAAYEQYF
>-|TRBJ1-6|TRBV2|TRBD1|15
TGTGCCAGCAGTGAAGGGACAGGGTTTTATTCACCCCTCCACTTT
CASSEGTGFYSPLHF
>-|TRBJ1-4|TRBV29-1|-|13
TGCAGCGTTCTCGAGACTGCGCCAGAAAAACTGTTTTTT
CSVLETAPEKLFF
>-|TRBJ2-1|TRBV19|-|18
TGTGCCAGTAGTATCCCGGGACACCTCGTGAGGGCCTACAATGAGCAGTTCTTC
CASSIPGHLVRAYNEQFF
>-|TRBJ1-5|TRBV9|-|15
TGTGCCAGCAGCCCCGGAGTGGCTTGGGATCAGCCCCAGCATTTT
CASSPGVAWDQPQHF
>-|TRBJ1-5|TRBV4-1|-|16
TGCGCCAGCAGCCAAGGTACGGGTTATAGCAATCAGCCCCAGCATTTT
CASSQGTGYSNQPQHF
>-|TRBJ1-2|TRBV30|-|12
TGTGCCTCCTATTACCGTCGGTGGGGCTACACCTTC
CASYYRRWGYTF
>once|TRBJ2-7|TRBV7-8|TRBD1|13
TGTGCCAGCAGCCGGGACAGAGGCTACGAGCAGTACTTC
CASSRDRGYEQYF
>few|TRBJ2-2|TRBV7-2|TRBD2|17
TGTGCCAGCAGCTTACGTCGGCTAGCGGGAGTGGGCGGGGAGCTGTTTTTT
CASSLRRLAGVGGELFF
>-|TRBJ2-3|TRBV7-2|TRBD1|16
TGTGCCAGCAGCTTAGGAGGGACAGGGGCCACAGATACGCAGTATTTT
CASSLGGTGATDTQYF
>-|TRBJ2-7|TRBV5-4|TRBD1|15
TGTGCCAGCAGCTTGGTTTACAGGGGGGTCGGGGAGCAGTACTTC
CASSLVYRGVGEQYF
>-|TRBJ2-2|TRBV13|TRBD1|16
TGTGCCAGCGAATCCGGGACAGGGAGGGGCACCGGGGAGCTGTTTTTT
CASESGTGRGTGELFF
>-|TRBJ1-6|TRBV20-1|-|12
TGCAGTGCTAGTGGTAGTAATTCACCCCTCCACTTT
CSASGSNSPLHF